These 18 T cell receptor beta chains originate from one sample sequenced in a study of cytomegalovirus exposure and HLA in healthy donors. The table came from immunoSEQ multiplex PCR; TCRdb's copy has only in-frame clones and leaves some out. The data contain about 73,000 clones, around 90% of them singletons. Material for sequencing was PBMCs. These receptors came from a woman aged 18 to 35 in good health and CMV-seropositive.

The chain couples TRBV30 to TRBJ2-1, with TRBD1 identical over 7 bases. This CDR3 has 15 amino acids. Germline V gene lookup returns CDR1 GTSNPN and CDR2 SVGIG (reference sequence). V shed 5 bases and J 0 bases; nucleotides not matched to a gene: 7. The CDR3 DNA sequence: TGTGCCTGGCAAAAACCAGGGGGCTCCTACAATGAGCAGTTCTTC. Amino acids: CAWQKPGGSYNEQFF.

CDR3 DNA: TGTGCCAGCAGCTTACCCGGGACAGGGGTGGTTGGCTCCTACGAGCAGTACTTC. This gives the protein CASSLPGTGVVGSYEQYF. The rearrangement joins TRBV7-8 to TRBJ2-7; TRBD1 matches at 10 bases. Germline V gene sequence: CDR1 SGHVS, CDR2 FQNEAQ. V lost 2 bases and J lost 0; bases outside the gene matches: 10. The CDR3 runs to 18 residues.

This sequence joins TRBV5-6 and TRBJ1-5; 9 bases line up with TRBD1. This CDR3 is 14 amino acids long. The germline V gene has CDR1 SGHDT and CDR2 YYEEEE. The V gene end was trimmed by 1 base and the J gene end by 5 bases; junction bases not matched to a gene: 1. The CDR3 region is CASSLTGGDQPQHF. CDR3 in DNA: TGTGCCAGCAGCTTGACAGGGGGCGATCAGCCCCAGCATTTT.

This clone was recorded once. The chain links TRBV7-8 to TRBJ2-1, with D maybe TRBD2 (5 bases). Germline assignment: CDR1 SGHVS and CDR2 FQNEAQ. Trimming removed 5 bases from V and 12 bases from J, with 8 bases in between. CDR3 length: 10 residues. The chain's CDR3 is CASSRTVQFF. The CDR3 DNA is TGTGCCAGCAGCCGGACTGTGCAGTTCTTC.

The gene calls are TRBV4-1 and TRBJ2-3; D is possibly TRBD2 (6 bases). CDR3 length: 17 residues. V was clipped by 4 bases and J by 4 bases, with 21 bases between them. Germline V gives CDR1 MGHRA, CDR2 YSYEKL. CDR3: CASSPGGPWIGADTQYF. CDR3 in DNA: TGCGCCAGCAGCCCAGGAGGGCCGTGGATTGGGGCAGATACGCAGTATTTT.

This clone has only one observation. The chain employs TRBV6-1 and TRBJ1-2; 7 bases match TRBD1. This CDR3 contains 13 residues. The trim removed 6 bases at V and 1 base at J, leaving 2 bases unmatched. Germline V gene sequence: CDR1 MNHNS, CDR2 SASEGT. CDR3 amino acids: CASSGTVNYGYTF. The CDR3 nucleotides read TGTGCCAGCAGCGGGACAGTTAACTATGGCTACACCTTC.

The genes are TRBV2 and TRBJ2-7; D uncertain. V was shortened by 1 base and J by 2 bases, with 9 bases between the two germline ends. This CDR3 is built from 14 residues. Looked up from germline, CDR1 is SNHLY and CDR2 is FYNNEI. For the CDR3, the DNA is TGTGCCAGCAGTGAAGAGGCAGGAACCTACGAGCAGTACTTC. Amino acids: CASSEEAGTYEQYF. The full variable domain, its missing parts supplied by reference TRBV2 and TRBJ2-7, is EPEVTQTPSHQVTQMGQEVILRCVPISNHLYFYWYRQILGQKVEFLVSFYNNEISEKSEIFDDQFSVERPDGSNFTLKIRSTKLEDSAMYFCASSEEAGTYEQYFGPGTRLTVT.

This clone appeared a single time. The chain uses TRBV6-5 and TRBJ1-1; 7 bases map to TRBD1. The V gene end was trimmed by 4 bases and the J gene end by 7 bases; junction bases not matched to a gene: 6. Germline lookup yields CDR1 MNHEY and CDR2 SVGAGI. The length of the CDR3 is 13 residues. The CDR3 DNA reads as TGTGCCAGCAGTTTGAAGGGGGCCGGTGAAGCTTTCTTT. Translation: CASSLKGAGEAFF.

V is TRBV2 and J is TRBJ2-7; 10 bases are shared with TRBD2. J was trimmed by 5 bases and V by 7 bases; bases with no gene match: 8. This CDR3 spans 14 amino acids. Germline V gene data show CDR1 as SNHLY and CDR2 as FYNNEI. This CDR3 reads CASKLAGAGDEQYF. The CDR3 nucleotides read TGTGCCAGCAAGCTAGCGGGAGCAGGCGACGAGCAGTACTTC.

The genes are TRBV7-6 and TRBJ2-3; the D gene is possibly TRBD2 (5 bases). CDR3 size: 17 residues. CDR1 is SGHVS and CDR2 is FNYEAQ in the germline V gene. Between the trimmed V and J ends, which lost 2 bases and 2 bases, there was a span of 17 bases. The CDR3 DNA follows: TGTGCCAGCAGCTTAAGTGGTGGGAGACCCCCCACAGATACGCAGTATTTT. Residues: CASSLSGGRPPTDTQYF. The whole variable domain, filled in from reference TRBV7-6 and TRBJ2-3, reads GAGVSQSPRYKVTKRGQDVALRCDPISGHVSLYWYRQALGQGPEFLTYFNYEAQQDKSGLPNDRFSAERPEGSISTLTIQRTEQRDSAMYRCASSLSGGRPPTDTQYFGPGTRLTVL.

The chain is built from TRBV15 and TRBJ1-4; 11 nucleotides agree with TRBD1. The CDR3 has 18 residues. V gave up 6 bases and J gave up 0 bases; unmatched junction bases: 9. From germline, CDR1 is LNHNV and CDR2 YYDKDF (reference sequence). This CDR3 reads CATRRTGGRLATNEKLFF. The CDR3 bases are TGTGCCACCAGAAGGACAGGGGGCCGGCTAGCAACTAATGAAAAACTGTTTTTT.

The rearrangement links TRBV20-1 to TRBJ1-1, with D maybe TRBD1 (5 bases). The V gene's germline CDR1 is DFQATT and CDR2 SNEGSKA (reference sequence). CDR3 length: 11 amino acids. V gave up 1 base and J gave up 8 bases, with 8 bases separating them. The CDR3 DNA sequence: TGCAGTGCTAGAGGTCCAGGGGAAGCTTTCTTT. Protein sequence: CSARGPGEAFF.

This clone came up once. CDR3 nucleotides: TGCAGCGTTGAGCGACAGCGCACAGATACGCAGTATTTT. Protein: CSVERQRTDTQYF. The chain employs TRBV29-1 and TRBJ2-3; D might be TRBD1 (5 bases). The CDR3 extends over 13 amino acids. The germline V gene has CDR1 SQVTM and CDR2 ANQGSEA. The V end was cut by 3 bases, the J end by 1 base, with 8 bases between.

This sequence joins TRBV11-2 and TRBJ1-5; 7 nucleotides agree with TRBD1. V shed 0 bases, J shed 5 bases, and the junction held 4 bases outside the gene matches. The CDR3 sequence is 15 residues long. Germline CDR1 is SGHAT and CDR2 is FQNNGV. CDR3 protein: CASSLEHRGDQPQHF. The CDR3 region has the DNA TGTGCCAGCAGCTTAGAACACAGGGGAGATCAGCCCCAGCATTTT. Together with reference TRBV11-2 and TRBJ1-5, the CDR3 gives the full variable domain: EAGVAQSPRYKIIEKRQSVAFWCNPISGHATLYWYQQILGQGPKLLIQFQNNGVVDDSQLPKDRFSAERLKGVDSTLKIQPAKLEDSAVYLCASSLEHRGDQPQHFGDGTRLSIL.

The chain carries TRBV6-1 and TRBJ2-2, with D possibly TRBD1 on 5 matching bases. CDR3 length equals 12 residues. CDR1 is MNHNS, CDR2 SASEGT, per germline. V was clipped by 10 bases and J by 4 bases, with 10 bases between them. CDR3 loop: CAIGRVTGELFF. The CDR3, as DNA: TGTGCCATCGGCAGGGTCACCGGGGAGCTGTTTTTT.

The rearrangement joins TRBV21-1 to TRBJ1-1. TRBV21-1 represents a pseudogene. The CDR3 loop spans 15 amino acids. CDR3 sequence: CASSKRRGANTEAFF. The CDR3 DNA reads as TGTGCCAGCAGCAAACGGCGGGGGGCGAACACTGAAGCTTTCTTT.

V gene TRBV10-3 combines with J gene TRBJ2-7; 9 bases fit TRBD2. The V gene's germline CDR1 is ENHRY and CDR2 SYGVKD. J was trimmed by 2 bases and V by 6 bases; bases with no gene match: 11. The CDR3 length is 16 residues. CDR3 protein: CAIRVTTSGDPYEQYF. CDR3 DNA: TGTGCCATCAGAGTTACGACTAGCGGAGACCCCTACGAGCAGTACTTC.

The CDR3 nucleotides are TGTGCCAGTAGTATGGGGGACAGTAACACTGAAGCTTTCTTT. Translating it yields CASSMGDSNTEAFF. The V call is TRBV19, the J call TRBJ1-1, with TRBD1 matching over 7 bases. Per the germline V gene, CDR1 is LNHDA and CDR2 is SQIVND (reference sequence). V was clipped by 3 bases and J by 2 bases; unmatched bases: 3. The CDR3 contains 14 residues.